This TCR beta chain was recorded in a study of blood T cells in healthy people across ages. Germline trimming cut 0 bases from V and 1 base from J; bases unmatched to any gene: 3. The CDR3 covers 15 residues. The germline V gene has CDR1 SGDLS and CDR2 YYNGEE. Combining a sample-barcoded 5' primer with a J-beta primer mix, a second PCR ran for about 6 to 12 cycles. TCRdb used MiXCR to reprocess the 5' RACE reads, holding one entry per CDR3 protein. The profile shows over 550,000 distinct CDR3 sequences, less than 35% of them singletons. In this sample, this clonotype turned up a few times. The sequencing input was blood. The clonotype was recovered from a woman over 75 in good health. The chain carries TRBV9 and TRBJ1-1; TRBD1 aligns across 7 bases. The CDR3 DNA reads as TGTGCCAGCAGCGTAGGCAGGGGGGAGAACACTGAAGCTTTCTTT. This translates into CASSVGRGENTEAFF.